The clone carrying this TCR beta chain has a single count. This sample stems from a study of T cells in Graves' hyperthyroidism and ophthalmopathy. Germline V CDR1 and CDR2: MNHEY, SVGAGI. Trimming removed 1 base at V and 2 bases at J, with 12 bases between. The CDR3 has 15 residues. Ophthalmopathy patients had moderate-to-severe active disease, CAS ≥3, NOSPECS ≥4, and disease duration under 3 months. TCR beta CDR3 sequences were amplified from RNA transcripts. Researchers ran a first-round RT-PCR on the TCR CDR3 using the HTBI primer set. MiXCR, run by TCRdb on the multiplex PCR reads, gives a single entry per CDR3 protein. The table includes around 520,000 distinct CDR3 sequences, around 22% detected once.

The sequenced sample was blood. The chain recombines TRBV6-5 with TRBJ2-7; D may be TRBD2 (5 bases). The receptor was derived from a woman aged 25 to 39 with Graves' ophthalmopathy. The CDR3 region has the DNA TGTGCCAGCAGTTACTGGGCGGGTCCCCCCTACGAGCAGTACTTC. Amino acids: CASSYWAGPPYEQYF.